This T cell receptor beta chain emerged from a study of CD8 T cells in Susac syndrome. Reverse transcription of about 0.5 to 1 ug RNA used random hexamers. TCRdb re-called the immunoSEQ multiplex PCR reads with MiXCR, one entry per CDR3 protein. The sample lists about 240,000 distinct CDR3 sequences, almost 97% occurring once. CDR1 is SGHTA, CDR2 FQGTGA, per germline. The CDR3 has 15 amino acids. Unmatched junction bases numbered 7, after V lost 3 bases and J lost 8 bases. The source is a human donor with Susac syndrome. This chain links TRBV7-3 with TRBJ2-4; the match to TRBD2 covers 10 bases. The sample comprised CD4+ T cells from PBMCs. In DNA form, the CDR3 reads TGTGCCAGCAGCTTCGCAGCGGGAGGGCCCGACATTCAGTACTTC. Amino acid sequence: CASSFAAGGPDIQYF.